This TCR beta chain derives from a study of blood T cell repertoires in COVID-19. Only in-frame clones appear in the TCRdb table, and some are missing; sequencing was by immunoSEQ multiplex PCR. The sample records about 380,000 clones, more than 75% being singletons. CDR1 SGHAT and CDR2 FQNNGV come from the germline V gene. V lost 5 bases to trimming and J lost 0 bases; unmatched junction nucleotides: 11. CDR3 length: 17 residues. Sequenced input: PBMCs or T cells enriched from blood (not recorded which). The sequence was obtained from a woman under 30 who had recovered from COVID-19. J is TRBJ2-3 and V is TRBV11-2; 7 positions match TRBD2. The CDR3 bases are TGTGCCAGCAGCCCCCCTGCAGCGGGGACTAGCACAGATACGCAGTATTTT. Protein sequence: CASSPPAAGTSTDTQYF.